This T cell receptor (beta chain) emerged from a study of control samples from healthy donors and cancer patients. This CDR3 is built from 14 residues. Germline values: CDR1 MNHEY, CDR2 SVGAGI. About this clone: Its ends do not fully match the called genes, so a read error is possible.

Assay used: immunoSEQ multiplex PCR; TCRdb lists only in-frame clones, some missing. The table lists approximately 69,000 clones, approximately 89% of them singletons. Sequencing was done on a sample of PBMCs. V gene TRBV6-5 combines with J gene TRBJ2-2; maybe TRBD1 (6 bases). The sequence was obtained from a man aged 55 to 69 with colorectal cancer. This CDR3 is CASSYRGNAGELFF. The CDR3 bases are TGTGCCAGCAGTTACAGGGGGAACGCCGGGGAGCTGTTTTTT.